This T cell receptor beta chain was identified in a study of cytomegalovirus exposure and HLA in healthy donors. Study-level findings and limits: As was reported, the classifier diagnosed cytomegalovirus status with high specificity and sensitivity. Cytomegalovirus-associated TCR beta chains were listed, numbering more than 150. Most of the TCR beta V segments (in an earlier analysis) were productive either about 87% or about 30% of the time.

Comments on this clone: Its specificity is not known.

Researchers ran the PCR with 60 Vbeta and 13 Jbeta primers. Measured with immunoSEQ multiplex PCR; TCRdb has only the in-frame clones, and not every one. The table shows over 100,000 clones, with around 79% occurring only once. Specimen: PBMCs. The receptor was derived from a woman aged 25 to 45 in good health and CMV-seropositive.

In nucleotides, the CDR3 is TGTGCCAGCAGTTCGCGGGGGATTGGCAATCAGCCCCAGCATTTT. It translates to CASSSRGIGNQPQHF. This chain uses TRBV6-6 with TRBJ1-5, with D possibly matching TRBD1 (5 bases). V was cut by 4 bases and J by 2 bases, with 12 bases left in between. Germline V gene sequence: CDR1 MNHNY, CDR2 SVGAGI (reference sequence). This CDR3 has 15 residues.